A selection of T cell receptor beta chains follows, all from one sample in a study of T cell repertoires in cytomegalovirus infection. TCRdb itself ran the reads through MiXCR, one entry per CDR3 protein. Among approximately 260,000 distinct CDR3 sequences listed, approximately 15% were seen once. Sequencing input: CD8+ T cells from PBMCs. The receptors shown here come from a human donor in good health (CMV status not recorded). Some clones in this sample may be carry-over from other donors' samples. CDR3s include the opening cysteine and the closing phenylalanine or tryptophan. D genes are given only for firm matches. Where a row states a size, it is once, few, many or the class of an expanded clone; other rows omit it.

j_call clone_size cdr3_length d_call v_call cdr3_aa cdr3_nt
TRBJ2-3 few 15 . TRBV5-4 CASPSILQSTDTQYF TGTGCCAGCCCCTCCATCCTACAAAGCACAGATACGCAGTATTTT
TRBJ2-1 . 15 . TRBV2 CASSLVFAGYNEQFF TGTGCCAGCAGTTTGGTCTTCGCAGGGTACAATGAGCAGTTCTTC
TRBJ2-7 once 17 TRBD1 TRBV14 CASSQRVGQGTSYEQYF TGTGCCAGCAGCCAAAGAGTTGGACAGGGGACTTCCTACGAGCAGTACTTC
TRBJ2-5 many 15 . TRBV11-2 CASSWGALRSETQYF TGTGCCAGCAGCTGGGGGGCCCTTCGGTCCGAGACCCAGTACTTC
TRBJ1-1 . 16 TRBD1 TRBV10-3 CAIRLDRENMNTEAFF TGTGCCATCAGACTGGACAGGGAGAACATGAACACTGAAGCTTTCTTT
TRBJ2-1 . 16 TRBD2 TRBV9 CASSVGTSGAYNEQFF TGTGCCAGCAGCGTGGGGACTAGCGGGGCCTACAATGAGCAGTTCTTC
TRBJ2-7 . 11 . TRBV6-5 CASSYSHEQYF TGTGCCAGCAGTTACTCCCACGAGCAGTACTTC
TRBJ1-1 few 15 TRBD1 TRBV7-6 CASSLPQGAGTEAFF TGTGCCAGCAGCTTACCTCAGGGGGCAGGGACTGAAGCTTTCTTT
TRBJ2-3 many 16 TRBD2 TRBV7-2 CASSLSGGGESDTQYF TGTGCCAGCAGCTTAAGTGGCGGGGGGGAGTCAGATACGCAGTATTTT
TRBJ1-1 . 15 . TRBV9 CASSVGTVLDTEAFF TGTGCCAGCAGCGTAGGAACAGTCCTGGACACTGAAGCTTTCTTT
TRBJ2-3 . 16 . TRBV28 CASSLGLTRTTDTQYF TGTGCCAGCAGTTTGGGGCTGACTCGAACCACAGATACGCAGTATTTT
TRBJ2-7 . 13 . TRBV20-1 CSARPPGGYEQYF TGCAGTGCTAGACCCCCTGGAGGGTACGAGCAGTACTTC
TRBJ1-2 . 13 . TRBV9 CASSVEDSYGYTF TGTGCCAGCAGCGTAGAGGACAGCTATGGCTACACCTTC
TRBJ1-6 . 19 . TRBV5-1 CASSLSGVSGSSYNSPLHF TGCGCCAGCAGCTTGAGTGGCGTCAGTGGGAGCTCCTATAATTCACCCCTCCACTTT
TRBJ2-7 many 15 TRBD1 TRBV9 CASSVEDRGSYEQYF TGTGCCAGCAGCGTAGAGGACAGGGGATCCTACGAGCAGTACTTC
TRBJ1-1 many 13 TRBD1 TRBV7-9 CASSRTGGSVAFF TGTGCCAGCAGCCGGACAGGAGGTTCGGTGGCTTTCTTT
TRBJ2-2 many 16 . TRBV28 CASSLWQGVRAGELFF TGTGCCAGCAGTTTATGGCAGGGCGTCAGGGCCGGGGAGCTGTTTTTT
TRBJ1-2 . 17 . TRBV7-4 CASSTGTDLIGSYGYTF TGTGCCAGCAGCACTGGAACCGACCTAATTGGGAGCTATGGCTACACCTTC
TRBJ2-5 . 16 . TRBV7-8 CASSHKGRGPRGDQYF TGTGCCAGCAGCCATAAGGGTAGAGGGCCGCGAGGGGACCAGTACTTC
TRBJ2-5 many 14 . TRBV2 CASKGGDRRETQYF TGTGCCAGCAAGGGTGGTGACAGGAGGGAGACCCAGTACTTC
TRBJ2-3 . 12 . TRBV29-1 CSGDGSTDTQYF TGCAGCGGGGACGGTAGCACAGATACGCAGTATTTT
TRBJ2-3 many 21 . TRBV6-6 CASSYSGWPGGAGNGTDTQYF TGTGCCAGCAGTTACTCTGGGTGGCCCGGCGGGGCGGGGAATGGCACAGATACGCAGTATTTT
TRBJ2-3 many 11 . TRBV7-9 CASSRDVTQYF TGTGCCAGCAGTCGGGACGTCACGCAGTATTTT
TRBJ2-2 . 17 . TRBV28 CASSLWGTEGGTGELFF TGTGCCAGCAGTTTATGGGGGACCGAGGGAGGCACCGGGGAGCTGTTTTTT
TRBJ2-3 . 16 . TRBV19 CASSIEAVWSTETQYF TGTGCCAGTAGTATAGAAGCTGTGTGGAGCACAGAAACGCAGTATTTT